A selection of T cell receptor beta chains follows, all from one sample in a study of cytomegalovirus exposure and HLA in healthy donors. Libraries were prepared by immunoSEQ multiplex PCR; TCRdb keeps only in-frame clonotypes and omits some of them. This table holds 150,000 to 200,000 clones, under 90% found once. Source material: PBMCs. The receptors shown here come from a man younger than 35 in good health and CMV-seronegative. Both conserved end residues are part of each CDR3. D genes are given only for firm matches. Clone sizes are given selectively: once, few, many, or a class where the clone is expanded.

>TRBD1|TRBJ1-2|TRBV28|.
TGTGCCAGCAGTCCAGGGGACAGGGGGAACTATGGCTACACCTTC
CASSPGDRGNYGYTF
>.|TRBJ1-2|TRBV10-1|.
TGCGCCAGCAGTAGAGTAGGGGGCTATGGCTACACCTTC
CASSRVGGYGYTF
>.|TRBJ2-3|TRBV20-1|.
TGCAGCCCCGTTCGCACAGATACGCAGTATTTT
CSPVRTDTQYF
>TRBD2|TRBJ2-3|TRBV18|.
TGTGCCAGCTCACCTAGGCGGGAGTACTTGGATACGCAGTATTTT
CASSPRREYLDTQYF
>TRBD1|TRBJ1-5|TRBV6-1|.
TGTGCCAGCAGTGAAGCGATGGGGACAGTTTCCCAGCCCCAGCATTTT
CASSEAMGTVSQPQHF
>.|TRBJ2-7|TRBV27|.
TGTGCCAGCAGTTTTTCCATGGCACCAGGCTACGAGCAGTACTTC
CASSFSMAPGYEQYF
>.|TRBJ1-1|TRBV28|once
TGTGCCAGCAGTTTCTGGGGGGAGAACACTGAAGCTTTCTTT
CASSFWGENTEAFF
>.|TRBJ2-1|TRBV12-5|once
TGTGCTAGTGGTTTGGTGGTAGCGGCTGTCTCCGGGGAGCAGTTCTTC
CASGLVVAAVSGEQFF
>.|TRBJ1-4|TRBV7-9|.
TGTGCCAGCAGCAAGATCGGGGGGAATGAAAAACTGTTTTTT
CASSKIGGNEKLFF
>TRBD1|TRBJ2-7|TRBV5-5|.
TGTGCCAGCAGCCCCGCCGGGACAGGGAACTCCTACGAGCAGTACTTC
CASSPAGTGNSYEQYF
>TRBD2|TRBJ2-3|TRBV7-9|.
TGTTCCAGCAGCTCACTAGCGGAATACACAGATACGCAGTATTTT
CSSSSLAEYTDTQYF
>TRBD2|TRBJ2-1|TRBV7-3|.
TGTGCCAGCAGCTTAGGCGGGAGAGGGGCAGATGAGCAGTTCTTC
CASSLGGRGADEQFF
>.|TRBJ2-1|TRBV7-3|.
TGTGCCAGCAGCTTATTCCCTGGAGGAAGGGATGAGCAGTTCTTC
CASSLFPGGRDEQFF
>TRBD1|TRBJ2-7|TRBV6-1|.
TGTGCCAGCCGTACCGGACAGGGCCAATCCTACGAGCAGTACTTC
CASRTGQGQSYEQYF
>.|TRBJ1-1|TRBV29-1|.
TGCAGCGCTTCGGGACACATGAACACTGAAGCTTTCTTT
CSASGHMNTEAFF
>.|TRBJ2-3|TRBV6-1|.
TGTGCCAGCAGCGGACTGAACACAGATACGCAGTATTTT
CASSGLNTDTQYF
>.|TRBJ1-1|TRBV10-2|.
TGCGCCAGCACGGGGGTGGGGAGCACTGAAGCTTTCTTT
CASTGVGSTEAFF
>TRBD1|TRBJ1-1|TRBV2|few
TGTGCCAGCAGTGAATTGTGGGACAGGGGGCTGGGCACTGAAGCTTTCTTT
CASSELWDRGLGTEAFF
>.|TRBJ2-5|TRBV2|.
TGTGCCAGCGCCAAGGAGGCAGCCTTCCAAGAGACCCAGTACTTC
CASAKEAAFQETQYF
>.|TRBJ2-1|TRBV25-1|.
TGTGCCAGCAGTCCTCAGCCTAGCCGTGGCGGCCCCTACAATGAGCAGTTCTTC
CASSPQPSRGGPYNEQFF
>TRBD1|TRBJ2-7|TRBV7-2|.
TGTGCCAGCAGCTTAGCTCCGGGACAGGAGTTCTACGAGCAGTACTTC
CASSLAPGQEFYEQYF
>.|TRBJ2-7|TRBV27|.
TGTGCCAGCAGTTCCCCCAGGGGCCACGAGCAGTACTTC
CASSSPRGHEQYF
>.|TRBJ2-7|TRBV27|.
TGTGCCAGCAGTTCACTTCTGGACAATGCCTACGAGCAGTACTTC
CASSSLLDNAYEQYF
>TRBD1|TRBJ1-5|TRBV5-6|.
TGCGCCAGCAGCTTTAACAGGGGAATTCAGCCCCAGCATTTT
CASSFNRGIQPQHF
>TRBD1|TRBJ1-5|TRBV7-8|.
TGTGCCAGCAGCTCCGGGACAGGGACCCAGCCCCAGCATTTT
CASSSGTGTQPQHF
>TRBD2|TRBJ2-7|TRBV19|.
TGTGCCACTAAGGGACTAGCGGGAGGGCCGGGGGAGCAGTACTTC
CATKGLAGGPGEQYF